This TCR beta chain was captured by sequencing in a study of cytomegalovirus exposure and HLA in healthy donors. Study background: The same platform was used for the 130 or so validation repertoires as for the roughly 660 first-cohort repertoires, as reported in a later analysis. Study results and limitations: There were 150 to 200 TCR beta chains listed as cytomegalovirus-associated. Per published reports, the classifier diagnosed cytomegalovirus status with high specificity and sensitivity. According to a later analysis, TCR clusters from the first cohort tended to co-occur in the approximately 130 validation repertoires.

The count of this clone is one. Its antigen remains unidentified. The CDR3 spans 15 residues. V lost 0 bases to trimming and J lost 2 bases, with 11 bases between them. Germline V gene data show CDR1 as SGHTA and CDR2 as FQGTGA. Method: immunoSEQ multiplex PCR; TCRdb's copy keeps in-frame clones and lacks some. This sample has about 140,000 clones; 84% occur once, and the top ten carry more than 1.4%. The J gene is TRBJ2-7, the V gene TRBV7-3; D is undetermined. Sequencing was done on a sample of PBMCs. The sequence came from a woman younger than 45 in good health and CMV-seronegative. The CDR3 sequence: CASSLTEVGTYEQYF. In nucleotides, the CDR3 is TGTGCCAGCAGCTTAACCGAAGTTGGCACCTACGAGCAGTACTTC.